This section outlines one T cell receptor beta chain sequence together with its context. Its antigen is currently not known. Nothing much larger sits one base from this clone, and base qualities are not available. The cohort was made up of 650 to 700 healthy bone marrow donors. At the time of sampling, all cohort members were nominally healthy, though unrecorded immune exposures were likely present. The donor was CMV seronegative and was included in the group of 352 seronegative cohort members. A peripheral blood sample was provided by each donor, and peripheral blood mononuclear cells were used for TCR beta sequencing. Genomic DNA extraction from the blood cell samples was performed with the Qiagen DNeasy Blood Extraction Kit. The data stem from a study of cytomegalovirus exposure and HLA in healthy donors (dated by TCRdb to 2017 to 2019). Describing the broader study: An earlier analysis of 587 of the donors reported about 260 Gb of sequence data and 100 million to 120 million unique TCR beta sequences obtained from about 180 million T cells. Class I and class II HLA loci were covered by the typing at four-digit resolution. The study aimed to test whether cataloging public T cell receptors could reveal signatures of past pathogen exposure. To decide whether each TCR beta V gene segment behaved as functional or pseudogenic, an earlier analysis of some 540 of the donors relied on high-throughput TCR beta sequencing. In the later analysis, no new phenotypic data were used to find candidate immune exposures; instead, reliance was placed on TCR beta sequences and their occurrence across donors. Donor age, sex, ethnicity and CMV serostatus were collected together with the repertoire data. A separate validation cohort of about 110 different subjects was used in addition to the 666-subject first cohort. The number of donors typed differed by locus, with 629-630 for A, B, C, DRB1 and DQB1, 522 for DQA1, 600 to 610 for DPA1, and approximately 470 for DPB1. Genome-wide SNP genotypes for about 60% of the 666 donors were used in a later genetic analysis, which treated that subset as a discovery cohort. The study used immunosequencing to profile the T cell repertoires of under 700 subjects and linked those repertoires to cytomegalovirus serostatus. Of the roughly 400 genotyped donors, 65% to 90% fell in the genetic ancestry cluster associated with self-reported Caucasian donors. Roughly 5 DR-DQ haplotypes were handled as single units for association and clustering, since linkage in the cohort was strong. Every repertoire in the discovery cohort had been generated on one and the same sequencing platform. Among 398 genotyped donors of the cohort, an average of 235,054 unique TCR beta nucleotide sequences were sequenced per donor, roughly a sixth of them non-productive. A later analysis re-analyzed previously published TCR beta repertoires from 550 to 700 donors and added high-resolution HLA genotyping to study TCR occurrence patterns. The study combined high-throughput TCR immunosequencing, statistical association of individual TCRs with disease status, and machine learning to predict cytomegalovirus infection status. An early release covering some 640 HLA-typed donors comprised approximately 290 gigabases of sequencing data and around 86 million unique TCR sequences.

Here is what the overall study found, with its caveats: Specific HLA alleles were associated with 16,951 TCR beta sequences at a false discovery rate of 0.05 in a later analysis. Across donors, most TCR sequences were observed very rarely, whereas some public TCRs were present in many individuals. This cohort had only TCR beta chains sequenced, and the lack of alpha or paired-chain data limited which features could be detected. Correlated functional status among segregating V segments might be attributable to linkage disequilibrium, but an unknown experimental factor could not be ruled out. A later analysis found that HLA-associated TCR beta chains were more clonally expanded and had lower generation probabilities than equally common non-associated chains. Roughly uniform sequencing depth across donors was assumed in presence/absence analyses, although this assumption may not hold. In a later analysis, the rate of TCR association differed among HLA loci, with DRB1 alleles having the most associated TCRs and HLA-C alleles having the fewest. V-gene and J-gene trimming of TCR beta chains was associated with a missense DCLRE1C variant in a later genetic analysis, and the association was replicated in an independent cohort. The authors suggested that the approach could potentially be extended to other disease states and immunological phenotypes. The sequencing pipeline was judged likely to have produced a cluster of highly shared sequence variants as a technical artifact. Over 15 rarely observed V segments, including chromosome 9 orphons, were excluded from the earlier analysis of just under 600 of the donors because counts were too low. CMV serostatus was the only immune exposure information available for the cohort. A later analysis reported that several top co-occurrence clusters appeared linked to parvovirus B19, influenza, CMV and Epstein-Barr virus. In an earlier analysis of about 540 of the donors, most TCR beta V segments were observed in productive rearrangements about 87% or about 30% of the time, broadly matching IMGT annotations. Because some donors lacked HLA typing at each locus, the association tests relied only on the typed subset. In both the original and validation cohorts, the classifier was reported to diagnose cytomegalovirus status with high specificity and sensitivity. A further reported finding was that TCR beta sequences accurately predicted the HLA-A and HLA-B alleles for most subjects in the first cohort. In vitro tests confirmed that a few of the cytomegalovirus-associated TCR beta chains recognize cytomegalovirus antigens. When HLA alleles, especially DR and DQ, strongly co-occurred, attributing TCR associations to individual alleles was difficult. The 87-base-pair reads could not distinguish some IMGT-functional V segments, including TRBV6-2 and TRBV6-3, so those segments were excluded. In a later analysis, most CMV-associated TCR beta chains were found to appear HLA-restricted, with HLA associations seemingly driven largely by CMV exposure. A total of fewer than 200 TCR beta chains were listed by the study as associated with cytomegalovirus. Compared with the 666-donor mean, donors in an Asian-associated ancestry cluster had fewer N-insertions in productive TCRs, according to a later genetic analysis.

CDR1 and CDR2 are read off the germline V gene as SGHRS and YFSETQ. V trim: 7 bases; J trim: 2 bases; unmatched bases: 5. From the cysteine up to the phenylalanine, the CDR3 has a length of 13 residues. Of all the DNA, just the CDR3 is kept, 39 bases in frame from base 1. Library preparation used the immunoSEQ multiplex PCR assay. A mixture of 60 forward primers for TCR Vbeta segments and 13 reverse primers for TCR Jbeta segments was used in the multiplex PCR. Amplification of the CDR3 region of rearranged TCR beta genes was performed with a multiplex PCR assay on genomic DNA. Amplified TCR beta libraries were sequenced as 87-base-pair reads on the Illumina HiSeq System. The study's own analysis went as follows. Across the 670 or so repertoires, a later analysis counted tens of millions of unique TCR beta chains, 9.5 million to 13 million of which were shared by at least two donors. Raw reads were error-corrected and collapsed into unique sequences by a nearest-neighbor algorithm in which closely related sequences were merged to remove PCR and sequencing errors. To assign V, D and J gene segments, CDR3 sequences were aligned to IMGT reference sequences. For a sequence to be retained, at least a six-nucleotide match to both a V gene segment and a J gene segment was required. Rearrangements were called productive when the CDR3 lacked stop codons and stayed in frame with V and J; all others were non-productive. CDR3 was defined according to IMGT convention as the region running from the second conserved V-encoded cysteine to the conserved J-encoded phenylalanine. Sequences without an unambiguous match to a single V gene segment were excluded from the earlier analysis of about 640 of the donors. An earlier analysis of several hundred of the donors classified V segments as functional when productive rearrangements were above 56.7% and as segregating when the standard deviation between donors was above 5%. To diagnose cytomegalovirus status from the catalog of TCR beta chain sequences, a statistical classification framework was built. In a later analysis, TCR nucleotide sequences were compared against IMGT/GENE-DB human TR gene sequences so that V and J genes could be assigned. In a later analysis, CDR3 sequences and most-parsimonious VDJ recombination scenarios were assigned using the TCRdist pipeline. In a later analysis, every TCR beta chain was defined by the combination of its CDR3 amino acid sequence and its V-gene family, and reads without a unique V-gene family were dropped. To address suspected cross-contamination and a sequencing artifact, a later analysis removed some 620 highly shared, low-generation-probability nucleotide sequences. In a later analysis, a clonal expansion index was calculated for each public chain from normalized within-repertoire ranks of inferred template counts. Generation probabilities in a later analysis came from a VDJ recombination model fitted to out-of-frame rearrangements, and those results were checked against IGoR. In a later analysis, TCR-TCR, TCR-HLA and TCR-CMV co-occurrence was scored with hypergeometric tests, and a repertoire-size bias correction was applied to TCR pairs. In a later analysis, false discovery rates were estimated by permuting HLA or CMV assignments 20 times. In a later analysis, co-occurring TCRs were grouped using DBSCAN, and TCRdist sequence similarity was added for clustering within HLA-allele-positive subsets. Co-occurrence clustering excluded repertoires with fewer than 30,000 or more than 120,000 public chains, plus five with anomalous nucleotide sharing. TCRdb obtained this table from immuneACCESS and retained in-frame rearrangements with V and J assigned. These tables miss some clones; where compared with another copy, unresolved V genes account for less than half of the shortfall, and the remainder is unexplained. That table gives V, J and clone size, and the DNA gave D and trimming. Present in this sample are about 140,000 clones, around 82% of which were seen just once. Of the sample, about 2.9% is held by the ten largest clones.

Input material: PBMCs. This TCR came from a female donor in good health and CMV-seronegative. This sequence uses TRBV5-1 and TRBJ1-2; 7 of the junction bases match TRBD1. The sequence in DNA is TGCGCCAGCCGACCGGGACAGAACTATGGCTACACCTTC. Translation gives CASRPGQNYGYTF.